A single sample gave rise to the 13 T cell receptor beta chains below, sequenced in a study of human T cells and chemical hapten exposure. MiXCR, applied by TCRdb to the RACE reads, yields one record per CDR3 protein. The profile shows about 380,000 distinct CDR3 sequences, 5.1% of them singletons. Time point defined: pre-sensitization, week 0. Treatment meaning: therapeutic diphenylcyclopropenone sensitization with weekly scalp DPC. Sample: whole blood, taken in connection with sensitization to the hapten diphenylcyclopropenone (DPC). The receptors were sampled from a woman aged 50 to 60 with alopecia areata. Some clones in this sample may be carry-over from other donors' samples.

Many counts were recorded for this clonotype. The chain carries TRBV20-1 and TRBJ1-1; the D is unclear. Germline V gene sequence: CDR1 DFQATT, CDR2 SNEGSKA (reference sequence). There are 10 residues in the CDR3. V was trimmed by 4 bases and J by 8 bases, leaving 8 bases between them. For the CDR3, the DNA is TGCAGTGCTACTCAGGAGGAAGCTTTCTTT. It specifies CSATQEEAFF.

This clonotype has a count of ten or more. The genes are TRBV19 and TRBJ2-1; 9 bases match TRBD1. Looked up from germline, CDR1 is LNHDA and CDR2 is SQIVND (reference sequence). The V and J ends lost 4 bases and 8 bases, in that order; junction bases with no gene match: 9. This CDR3 is 15 amino acids long. CDR3: CASSNPGTGLDEQFF. In nucleotides, the CDR3 is TGTGCCAGTAGTAATCCCGGGACAGGGCTCGATGAGCAGTTCTTC.

This chain connects TRBV6-2 or TRBV6-3 to TRBJ2-3; 7 bases are shared with TRBD2. The CDR3 has 16 residues. CDR1 and CDR2 (germline): MNHEY, SVGEGT. Trimming took 5 bases from V and 3 from J; bases not matched to a gene: 11. The CDR3 spells CASSLWGGLGTDTQYF. The CDR3 bases are TGTGCCAGCAGTCTCTGGGGAGGGTTAGGGACAGATACGCAGTATTTT.

This clonotype was observed at least ten times. The chain combines TRBV11-2 with TRBJ1-5; no definite D call. V was shortened by 0 bases and J by 0 bases, with 3 bases between the two germline ends. This CDR3 contains 14 residues. Germline values: CDR1 SGHAT, CDR2 FQNNGV. The CDR3 sequence is CASSLEYSNQPQHF. The CDR3 DNA sequence: TGTGCCAGCAGCTTAGAGTATAGCAATCAGCCCCAGCATTTT.

In this sample, this clonotype turned up many times. This chain links TRBV20-1 with TRBJ1-1, with unresolved D. The CDR3 spans 13 residues. V gave up 2 bases and J gave up 0 bases, with 7 bases separating them. Germline V gene lookup returns CDR1 DFQATT and CDR2 SNEGSKA (reference sequence). For the CDR3, the DNA is TGCAGTGCTAGACGAACTCTGAACACTGAAGCTTTCTTT. This gives the protein CSARRTLNTEAFF.

The V and J genes are TRBV20-1 and TRBJ1-5; the match to TRBD1 covers 10 bases. CDR3 length: 17 amino acids. Germline lookup yields CDR1 DFQATT and CDR2 SNEGSKA (reference sequence). The ends lost 6 bases at V and 2 bases at J; junction bases unmatched: 13. In nucleotides, the CDR3 is TGCAGTGCACACGGGGGACAGGGGCTGGGTGGCAATCAGCCCCAGCATTTT. Translated: CSAHGGQGLGGNQPQHF.

This clonotype has ten or more counts. The chain has TRBV5-6 and TRBJ2-3, with 13 bases matching TRBD2. CDR3 length: 15 amino acids. The V segment lost 0 bases and the J segment 7 bases; nucleotides outside the gene matches: 2. Germline V lookup: CDR1 SGHDT, CDR2 YYEEEE. CDR3 loop: CASSLAGLAGHTQYF. The CDR3, as DNA: TGTGCCAGCAGCTTGGCGGGACTAGCGGGACATACGCAGTATTTT.

This clonotype was detected a few times. The rearrangement links TRBV7-2 to TRBJ2-5; a possible D gene is TRBD2 (5 bases). This CDR3 is built from 15 residues. Between the trimmed V and J ends, which lost 4 bases and 5 bases, there was a span of 17 bases. Germline V gene lookup returns CDR1 SGHTA and CDR2 FQGNSA. The CDR3 DNA reads TGTGCCAGCAGCTCGGGTCCCCGACTATACGAGACCCAGTACTTC. Encoded protein: CASSSGPRLYETQYF.

This clonotype was observed many times. The rearrangement uses TRBV12-5 and TRBJ2-1; no clear D gene. V dropped 1 base and J dropped 5 bases, with 12 bases sitting between them. The germline V gene has CDR1 LGHNT and CDR2 FRNRAP. There are 15 residues in the CDR3. The CDR3 spells CASGLGQSSHNEQFF. CDR3 nucleotides: TGTGCTAGTGGTTTGGGCCAGAGCAGTCACAATGAGCAGTTCTTC. Together with reference TRBV12-5 and TRBJ2-1, the CDR3 gives the full variable domain: DARVTQTPRHKVTEMGQEVTMRCQPILGHNTVFWYRQTMMQGLELLAYFRNRAPLDDSGMPKDRFSAEMPDATLATLKIQPSEPRDSAVYFCASGLGQSSHNEQFFGPGTRLTVL.

About this clonotype itself: Its ends do not fully match the called genes, so a read error is possible. The chain links TRBV7-9 to TRBJ2-1; unclear D gene. Per germline, CDR1 SEHNR and CDR2 FQNEAQ (reference sequence). This CDR3 has 12 amino acids. The chain's CDR3 is CASSSYDKEQFF. CDR3 nucleotide sequence: TGTGCCAGCAGCTCTTACGACAAAGAGCAGTTCTTC.

In this sample, this clonotype turned up many times. This chain connects TRBV9 to TRBJ1-2; possibly TRBD1 for D (6 bases). The CDR3 loop spans 13 amino acids. Per the germline V gene, CDR1 is SGDLS and CDR2 is YYNGEE. Deletions cut 4 bases from V and 8 bases from J, with 15 bases between. The CDR3, as DNA: TGTGCCAGCAGCTCGAGGCCGGGGGGCGGCTACACCTTC. It specifies CASSSRPGGGYTF.

The chain uses TRBV7-2 and TRBJ1-2; 8 bases align to TRBD1. The CDR3 runs 11 residues. The germline gives CDR1 SGHTA, CDR2 FQGNSA. Trimming took 4 bases from V and 9 from J; bases not matched to a gene: 1. The CDR3 is CASSWTGRYTF. CDR3 coding DNA: TGTGCCAGCAGCTGGACAGGGCGCTACACCTTC.

This clonotype has a count of ten or more. V gene TRBV6-1 combines with J gene TRBJ1-5, with D unresolved. Germline CDR1 is MNHNS and CDR2 is SASEGT. The CDR3 is 14 residues long. Between the trimmed V and J ends, which lost 1 base and 2 bases, there was a span of 6 bases. The CDR3 region is CASSEVPGNQPQHF. The CDR3 DNA follows: TGTGCCAGCAGTGAAGTACCGGGCAATCAGCCCCAGCATTTT.